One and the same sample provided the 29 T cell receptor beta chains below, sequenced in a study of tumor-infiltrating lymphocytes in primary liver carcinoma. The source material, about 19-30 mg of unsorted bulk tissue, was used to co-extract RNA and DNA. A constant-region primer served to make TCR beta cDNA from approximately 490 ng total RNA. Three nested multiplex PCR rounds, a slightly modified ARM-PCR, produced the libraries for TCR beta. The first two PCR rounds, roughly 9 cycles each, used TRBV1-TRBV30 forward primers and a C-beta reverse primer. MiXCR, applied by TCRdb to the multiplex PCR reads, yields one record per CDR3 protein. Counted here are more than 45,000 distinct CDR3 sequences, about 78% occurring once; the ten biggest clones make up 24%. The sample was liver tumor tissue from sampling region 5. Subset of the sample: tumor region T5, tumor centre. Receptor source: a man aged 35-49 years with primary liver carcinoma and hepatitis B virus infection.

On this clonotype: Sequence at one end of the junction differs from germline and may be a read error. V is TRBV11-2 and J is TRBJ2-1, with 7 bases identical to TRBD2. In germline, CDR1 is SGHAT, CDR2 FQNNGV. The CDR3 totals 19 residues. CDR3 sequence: CAGSFQWVPGTGGSHEQFF. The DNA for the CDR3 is TGTGCCGGCAGCTTCCAATGGGTGCCTGGGACTGGCGGGAGTCATGAGCAATTCTTC.

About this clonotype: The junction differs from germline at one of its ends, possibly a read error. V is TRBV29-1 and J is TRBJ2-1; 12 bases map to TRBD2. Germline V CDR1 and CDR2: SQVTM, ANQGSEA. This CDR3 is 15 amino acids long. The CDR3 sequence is CSVGLAGGLYNEQLF. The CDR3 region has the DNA TGCAGCGTTGGGCTAGCGGGAGGGCTCTACAATGAGCAGTTATTC.

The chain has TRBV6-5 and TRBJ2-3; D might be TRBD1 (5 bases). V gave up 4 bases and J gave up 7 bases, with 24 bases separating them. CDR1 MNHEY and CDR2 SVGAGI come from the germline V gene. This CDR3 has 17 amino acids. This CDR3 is CASSSLPLTGWTNTQYF. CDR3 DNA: TGTGCCAGCAGTTCACTCCCCCTAACCGGGTGGACAAATACGCAGTATTTT.

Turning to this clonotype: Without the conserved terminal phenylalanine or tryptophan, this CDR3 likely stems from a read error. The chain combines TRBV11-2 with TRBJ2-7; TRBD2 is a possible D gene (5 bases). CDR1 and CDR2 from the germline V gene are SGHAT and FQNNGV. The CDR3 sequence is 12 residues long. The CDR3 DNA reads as TGCGCCAGCAGTCCCCGGGGCTACGAGCAGTACTCC. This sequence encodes CASSPRGYEQYS.

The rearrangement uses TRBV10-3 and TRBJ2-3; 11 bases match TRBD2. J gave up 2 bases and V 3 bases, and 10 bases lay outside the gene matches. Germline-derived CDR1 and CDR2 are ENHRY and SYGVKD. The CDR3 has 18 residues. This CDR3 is CAISEPLRLAGTTDTQYF. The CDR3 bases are TGTGCCATCAGTGAACCCCTCCGACTAGCGGGAACCACAGATACGCAGTATTTT.

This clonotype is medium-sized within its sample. The CDR3 loop reads CSVAGSGANVLTF. The DNA for the CDR3 is TGCAGCGTTGCTGGGTCTGGGGCCAACGTCCTGACTTTC. The rearrangement joins TRBV29-1 to TRBJ2-6; D gene ambiguous. Germline values: CDR1 SQVTM, CDR2 ANQGSEA. The CDR3 sequence is 13 residues long. Between the trimmed V and J ends, which lost 4 bases and 1 base, there was a span of 5 bases.

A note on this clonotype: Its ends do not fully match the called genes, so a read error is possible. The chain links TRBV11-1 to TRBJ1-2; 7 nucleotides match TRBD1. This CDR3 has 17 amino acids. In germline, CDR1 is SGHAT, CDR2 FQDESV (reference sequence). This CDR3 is CASSRTGTVLTNYGYTF. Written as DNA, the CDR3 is TGTGCCAGCAGCCGAACCGGGACAGTATTAACTAATTATGGCTACACCTTC. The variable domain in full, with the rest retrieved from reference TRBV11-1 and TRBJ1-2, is EAEVAQSPRYKITEKSQAVAFWCDPISGHATLYWYRQILGQGPELLVQFQDESVVDDSQLPKDRFSAERLKGVDSTLKIQPAELGDSAMYLCASSRTGTVLTNYGYTFGSGTRLTVV.

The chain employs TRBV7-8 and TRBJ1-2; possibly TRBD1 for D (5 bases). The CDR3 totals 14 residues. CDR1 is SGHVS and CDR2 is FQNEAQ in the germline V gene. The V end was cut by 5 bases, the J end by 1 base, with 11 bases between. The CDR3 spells CASSLDMVNYGYTF. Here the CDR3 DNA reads TGTGCCAGCAGCCTGGACATGGTTAACTATGGCTACACCTTC.

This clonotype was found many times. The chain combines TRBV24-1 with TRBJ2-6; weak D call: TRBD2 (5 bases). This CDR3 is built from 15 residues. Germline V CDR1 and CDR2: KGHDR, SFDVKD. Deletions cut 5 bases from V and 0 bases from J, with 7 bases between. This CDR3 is CATSAGDSGANVLTF. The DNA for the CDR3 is TGTGCCACCAGTGCCGGGGACTCTGGGGCCAACGTCCTGACTTTC.

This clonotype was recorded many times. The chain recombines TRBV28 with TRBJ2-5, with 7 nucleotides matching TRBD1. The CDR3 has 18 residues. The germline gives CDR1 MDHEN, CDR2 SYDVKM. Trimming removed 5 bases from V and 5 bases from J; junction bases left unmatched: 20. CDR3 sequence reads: CASSPGPGRDSLGETQYF. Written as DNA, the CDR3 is TGTGCCAGCAGTCCCGGACCGGGAAGGGACAGCCTGGGGGAGACCCAGTACTTC. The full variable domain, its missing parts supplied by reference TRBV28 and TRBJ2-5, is DVKVTQSSRYLVKRTGEKVFLECVQDMDHENMFWYRQDPGLGLRLIYFSYDVKMKEKGDIPEGYSVSREKKERFSLILESASTNQTSMYLCASSPGPGRDSLGETQYFGPGTRLLVL.

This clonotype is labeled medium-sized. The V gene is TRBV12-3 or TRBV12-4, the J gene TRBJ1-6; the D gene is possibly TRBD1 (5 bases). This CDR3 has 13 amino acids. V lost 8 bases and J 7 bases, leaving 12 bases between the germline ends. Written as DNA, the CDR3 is TGTGCCAGCTCATTGGGGGGGAATTCACCCCTCCACTTT. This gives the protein CASSLGGNSPLHF.

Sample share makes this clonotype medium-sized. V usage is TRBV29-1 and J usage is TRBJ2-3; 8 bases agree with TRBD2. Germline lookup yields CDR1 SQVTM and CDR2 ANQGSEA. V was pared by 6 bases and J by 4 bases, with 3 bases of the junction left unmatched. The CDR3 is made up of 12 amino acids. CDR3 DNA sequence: TGCAGCGTCGGGGGGGAATCAGATACGCAGTATTTT. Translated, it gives CSVGGESDTQYF.

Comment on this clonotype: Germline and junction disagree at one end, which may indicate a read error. The CDR3 protein is CACRLGGSNRPQHF. DNA for the CDR3: TGTGCCTGCCGCTTAGGCGGTAGCAATCGGCCCCAGCATTTT. The rearrangement uses TRBV13 and TRBJ1-5; no clear D. From germline, CDR1 is PRHDT and CDR2 FYEKMQ (reference sequence). CDR3 length: 14 amino acids.

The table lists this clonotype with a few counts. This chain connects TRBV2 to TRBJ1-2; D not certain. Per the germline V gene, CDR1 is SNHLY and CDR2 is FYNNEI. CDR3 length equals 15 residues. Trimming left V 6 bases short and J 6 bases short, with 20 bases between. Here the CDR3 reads CASRRRQSLGHGYTF. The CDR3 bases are TGTGCCAGCAGGCGGAGGCAATCCCTCGGGCATGGCTACACCTTC.

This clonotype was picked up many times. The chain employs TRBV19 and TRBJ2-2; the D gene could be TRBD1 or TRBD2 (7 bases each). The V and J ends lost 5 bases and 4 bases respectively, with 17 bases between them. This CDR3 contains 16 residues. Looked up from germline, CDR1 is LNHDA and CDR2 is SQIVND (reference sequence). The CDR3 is CASSPQGGLSTGELFF. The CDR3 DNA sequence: TGTGCCAGTAGTCCCCAGGGGGGGCTGTCCACCGGGGAGCTGTTTTTT.

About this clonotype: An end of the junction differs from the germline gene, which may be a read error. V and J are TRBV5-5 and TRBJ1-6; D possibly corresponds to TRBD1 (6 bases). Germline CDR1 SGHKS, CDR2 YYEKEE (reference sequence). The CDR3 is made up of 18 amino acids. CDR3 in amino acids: CASTLRDKKSSYNSPLHF. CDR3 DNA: TGTGCCAGCACCCTACGGGACAAGAAGAGCTCCTATAATTCACCACTCCACTTT. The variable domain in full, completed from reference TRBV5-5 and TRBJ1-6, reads DAGVTQSPTHLIKTRGQQVTLRCSPISGHKSVSWYQQVLGQGPQFIFQYYEKEERGRGNFPDRFSARQFPNYSSELNVNALLLGDSALYLCASTLRDKKSSYNSPLHFGNGTRLTVT.

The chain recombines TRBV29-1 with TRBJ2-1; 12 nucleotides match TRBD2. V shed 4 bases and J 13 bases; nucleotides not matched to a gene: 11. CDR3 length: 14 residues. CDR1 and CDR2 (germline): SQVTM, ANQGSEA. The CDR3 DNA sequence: TGCAGCGTTGCCCTAGCGGGAGGGATCAGTGAACAGTTCTTC. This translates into CSVALAGGISEQFF.

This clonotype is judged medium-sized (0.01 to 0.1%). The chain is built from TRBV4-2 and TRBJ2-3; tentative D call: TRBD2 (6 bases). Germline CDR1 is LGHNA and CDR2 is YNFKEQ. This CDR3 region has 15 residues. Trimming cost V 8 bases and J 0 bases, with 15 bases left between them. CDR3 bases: TGTGCCAGCGCGAGCGGGCTCCCCAGCACAGATACGCAGTATTTT. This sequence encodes CASASGLPSTDTQYF.

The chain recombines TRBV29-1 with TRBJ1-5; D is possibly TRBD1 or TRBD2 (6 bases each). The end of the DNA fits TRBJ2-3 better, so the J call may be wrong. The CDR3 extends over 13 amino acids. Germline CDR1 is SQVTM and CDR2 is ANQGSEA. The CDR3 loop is CNAGGGANRPQYF. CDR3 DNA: TGCAACGCCGGAGGGGGAGCGAATCGGCCCCAGTATTTT.

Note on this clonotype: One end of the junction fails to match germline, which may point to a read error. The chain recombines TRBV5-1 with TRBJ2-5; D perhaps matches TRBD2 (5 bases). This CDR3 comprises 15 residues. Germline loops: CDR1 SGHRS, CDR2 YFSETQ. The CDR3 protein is CGSSPTSSAEETQYF. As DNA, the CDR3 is TGCGGCAGCAGCCCAACCTCCTCAGCGGAGGAGACCCAGTACTTC.

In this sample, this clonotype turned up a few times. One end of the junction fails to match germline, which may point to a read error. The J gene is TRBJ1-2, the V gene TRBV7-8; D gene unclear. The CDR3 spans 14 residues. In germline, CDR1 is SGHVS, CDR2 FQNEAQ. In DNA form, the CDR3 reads TGTGCCAGTAGCTTAATAGTGTCAGACTATGGCTACACCTTC. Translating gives CASSLIVSDYGYTF.

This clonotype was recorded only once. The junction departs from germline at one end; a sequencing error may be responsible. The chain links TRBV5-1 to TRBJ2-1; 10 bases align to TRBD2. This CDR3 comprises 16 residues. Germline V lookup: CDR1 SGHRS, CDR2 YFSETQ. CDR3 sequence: CASSLTLAGGGSEQFF. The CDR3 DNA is TGCGCCAGCAGCTTGACTTTAGCGGGAGGCGGCAGTGAGCAGTTTTTC.

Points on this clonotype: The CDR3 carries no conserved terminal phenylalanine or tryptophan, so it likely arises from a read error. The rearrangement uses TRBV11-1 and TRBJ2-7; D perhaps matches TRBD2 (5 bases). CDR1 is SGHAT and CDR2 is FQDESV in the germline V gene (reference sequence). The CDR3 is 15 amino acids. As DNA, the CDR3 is TGTGCCAGCAGCTCATCCCCGGACTCCTCCTACAAGCAGTACTCC. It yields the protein CASSSSPDSSYKQYS.

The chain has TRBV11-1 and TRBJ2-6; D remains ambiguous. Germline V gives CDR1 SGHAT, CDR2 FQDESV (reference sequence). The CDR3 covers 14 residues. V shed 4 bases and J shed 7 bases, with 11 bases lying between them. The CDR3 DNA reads TGTGCCAGCAGCTGGAACCTTGGAGCCAACGTCCTGACTTTC. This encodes CASSWNLGANVLTF.

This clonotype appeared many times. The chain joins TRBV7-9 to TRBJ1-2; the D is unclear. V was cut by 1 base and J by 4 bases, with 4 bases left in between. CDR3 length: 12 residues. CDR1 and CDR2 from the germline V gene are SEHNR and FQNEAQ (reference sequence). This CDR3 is CASSLDVYGYTF. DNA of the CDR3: TGTGCCAGCAGCTTAGACGTCTATGGCTACACCTTC.

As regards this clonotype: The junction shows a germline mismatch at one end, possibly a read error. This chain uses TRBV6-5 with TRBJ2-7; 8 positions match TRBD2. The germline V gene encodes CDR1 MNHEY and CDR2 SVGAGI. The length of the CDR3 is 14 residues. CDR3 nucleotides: TGTACCAGCTCCGTAGCGGGACTGTCCTACGAGCAGTACTTC. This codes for CTSSVAGLSYEQYF.

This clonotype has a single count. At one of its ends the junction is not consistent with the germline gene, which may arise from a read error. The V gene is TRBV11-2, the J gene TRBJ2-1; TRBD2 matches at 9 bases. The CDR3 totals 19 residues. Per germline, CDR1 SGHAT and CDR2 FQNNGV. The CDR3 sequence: CASSPNELSGRSLWNEKFF. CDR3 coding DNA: TGTGCCAGCAGCCCCAACGAATTGAGCGGGAGGAGTCTTTGGAATGAGAAGTTCTTC.

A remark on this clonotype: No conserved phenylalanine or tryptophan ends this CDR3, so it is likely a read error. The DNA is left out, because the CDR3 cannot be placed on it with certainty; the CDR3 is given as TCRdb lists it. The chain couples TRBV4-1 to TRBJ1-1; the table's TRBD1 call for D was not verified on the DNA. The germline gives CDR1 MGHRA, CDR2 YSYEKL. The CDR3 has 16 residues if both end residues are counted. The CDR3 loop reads CVSSQGDRGRDTEVFL.

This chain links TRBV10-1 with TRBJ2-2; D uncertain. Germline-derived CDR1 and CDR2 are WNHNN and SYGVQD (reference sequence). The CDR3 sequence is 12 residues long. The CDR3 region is CISSEINGELFF. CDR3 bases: TGCATCAGCAGTGAGATAAACGGGGAGCTGTTTTTT.